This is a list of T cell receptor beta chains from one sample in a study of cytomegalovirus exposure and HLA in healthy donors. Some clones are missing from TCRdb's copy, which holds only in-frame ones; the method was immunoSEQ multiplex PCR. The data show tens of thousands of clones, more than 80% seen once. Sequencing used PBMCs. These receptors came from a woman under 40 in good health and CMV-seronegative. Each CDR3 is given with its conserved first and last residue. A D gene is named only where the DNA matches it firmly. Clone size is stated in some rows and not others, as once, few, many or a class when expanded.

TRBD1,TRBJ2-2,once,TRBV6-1,CASSGRGGPNTGELFF,TGTGCCAGCAGTGGGAGAGGGGGCCCTAACACCGGGGAGCTGTTTTTT
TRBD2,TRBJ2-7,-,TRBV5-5,CASSATSGIRYEQYF,TGTGCCAGCAGCGCAACTAGCGGGATTAGATACGAGCAGTACTTC
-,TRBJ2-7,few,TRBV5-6,CASSLVGDTERGEQYF,TGTGCCAGCAGCTTGGTAGGGGACACAGAGCGGGGCGAGCAGTACTTC
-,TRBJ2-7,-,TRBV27,CASSWSSSSYEQYF,TGTGCCAGCAGTTGGAGTTCCTCCTCCTACGAGCAGTACTTC
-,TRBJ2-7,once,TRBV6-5,CASSFTSRSSYEQYF,TGTGCCAGCAGTTTCACTAGCAGAAGCTCCTACGAGCAGTACTTC
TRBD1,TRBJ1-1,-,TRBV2,CASRRDRVGSTEAFF,TGTGCCAGCAGGAGGGACAGGGTGGGGAGCACTGAAGCTTTCTTT
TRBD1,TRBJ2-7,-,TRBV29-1,CSVEGLGQGSHEQYF,TGCAGCGTTGAGGGGTTGGGACAGGGATCCCACGAGCAGTACTTC
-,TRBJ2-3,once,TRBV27,CASSLRVAESTDTQYF,TGTGCCAGCAGTTTAAGAGTGGCGGAAAGCACAGATACGCAGTATTTT
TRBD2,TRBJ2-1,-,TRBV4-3,CASSQEIAGASYNEQFF,TGCGCCAGCAGCCAAGAGATAGCGGGGGCCTCCTACAATGAGCAGTTCTTC
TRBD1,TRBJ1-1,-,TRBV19,CASSTTGGRDEAFF,TGTGCCAGTAGTACGACAGGGGGCCGGGATGAAGCTTTCTTT
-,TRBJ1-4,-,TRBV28,CASSPGGSNEKLFF,TGTGCCAGCAGTCCCGGGGGTTCTAATGAAAAACTGTTTTTT
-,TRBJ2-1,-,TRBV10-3,CAISGPRGDEQFF,TGTGCCATCAGTGGACCCAGGGGCGATGAGCAGTTCTTC
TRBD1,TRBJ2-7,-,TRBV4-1,CASSQAPGTGQIYEQYF,TGCGCCAGCAGCCAAGCCCCAGGGACAGGGCAAATCTACGAGCAGTACTTC
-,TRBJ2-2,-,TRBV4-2,CASSQAGWGETNTGELFF,TGTGCCAGCAGCCAAGCCGGTTGGGGGGAGACTAACACCGGGGAGCTGTTTTTT
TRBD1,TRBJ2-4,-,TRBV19,CASSITGTGGYQYF,TGTGCCAGTAGTATAACCGGGACAGGGGGCTACCAGTACTTC
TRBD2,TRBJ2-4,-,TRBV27,CASSALGLAGGAKNIQYF,TGTGCCAGCAGTGCCCTGGGACTAGCGGGGGGGGCCAAAAACATTCAGTACTTC
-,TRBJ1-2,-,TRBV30,CAWSPGGYGYTF,TGTGCCTGGTCCCCTGGGGGGTATGGCTACACCTTC
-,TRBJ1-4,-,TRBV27,CASSFNSGDWREKLFF,TGTGCCAGCAGTTTTAACAGTGGGGACTGGAGGGAAAAACTGTTTTTT
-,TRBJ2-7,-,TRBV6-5,CASSPPGQHSYEQYF,TGTGCCAGCAGTCCCCCCGGACAGCACTCCTACGAGCAGTACTTC
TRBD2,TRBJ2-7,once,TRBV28,CASSLSLRGAREQYF,TGTGCCAGCAGTTTGAGTCTGCGGGGGGCGAGGGAGCAGTACTTC
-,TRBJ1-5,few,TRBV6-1,CATGSPSRGNQPQHF,TGTGCCACCGGGTCCCCCTCAAGAGGCAATCAGCCCCAGCATTTT
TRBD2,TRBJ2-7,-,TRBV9,CASSVGGSGSFHEQYF,TGTGCCAGCAGCGTAGGCGGTAGCGGGAGCTTCCACGAGCAGTACTTC
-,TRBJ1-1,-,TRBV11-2,CASRQVPPGSEAFF,TGTGCCAGCAGACAAGTACCGCCGGGGTCTGAAGCTTTCTTT
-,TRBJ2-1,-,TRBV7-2,CASSHPFGEQFF,TGTGCCAGCAGCCACCCCTTCGGTGAGCAGTTCTTC
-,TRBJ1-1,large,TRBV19,CARTNDLGLTNTEAFF,TGTGCCAGAACAAATGACCTGGGACTGACGAACACTGAAGCTTTCTTT
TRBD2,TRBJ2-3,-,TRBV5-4,CASSSKAGGPADTQYF,TGTGCCAGCAGCTCAAAAGCGGGAGGGCCTGCAGATACGCAGTATTTT
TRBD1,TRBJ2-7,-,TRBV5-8,CASSLEGQGAYEQYF,TGTGCCAGCAGCTTGGAAGGGCAGGGGGCCTACGAGCAGTACTTC
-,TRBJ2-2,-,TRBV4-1,CASSQEANSDGELFF,TGCGCCAGCAGCCAAGAGGCGAACAGTGACGGGGAGCTGTTTTTT
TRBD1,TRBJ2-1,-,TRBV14,CASSQTTGGSGNEQFF,TGTGCCAGCAGCCAGACGACAGGGGGATCGGGTAATGAGCAGTTCTTC
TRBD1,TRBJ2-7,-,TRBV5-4,CASSLDRGKVYEQYF,TGTGCCAGCAGCCTGGACAGGGGTAAGGTCTACGAGCAGTACTTC
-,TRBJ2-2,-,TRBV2,CASKGGRGSTGELFF,TGTGCCAGCAAGGGAGGGAGGGGGTCCACCGGGGAGCTGTTTTTT
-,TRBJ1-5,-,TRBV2,CASTSVLVNQPQHF,TGTGCCAGCACTAGCGTTCTCGTAAATCAGCCCCAGCATTTT
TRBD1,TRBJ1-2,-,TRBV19,CASSHRDRAYGYTF,TGTGCCAGTAGTCACCGGGACAGGGCCTATGGCTACACCTTC
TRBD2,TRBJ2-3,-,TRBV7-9,CASSSGTSGTDTQYF,TGTGCCAGCAGCTCCGGGACTAGCGGCACAGATACGCAGTATTTT
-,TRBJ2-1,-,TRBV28,CASSRMGPGNEQFF,TGTGCCAGCAGCCGCATGGGGCCGGGCAATGAGCAGTTCTTC
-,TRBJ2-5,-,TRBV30,CALGGLETQYF,TGTGCCTTGGGGGGACTCGAGACCCAGTACTTC
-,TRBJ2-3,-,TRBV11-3,CASSSRGTDTQYF,TGTGCCAGCAGCTCGAGGGGGACAGATACGCAGTATTTT
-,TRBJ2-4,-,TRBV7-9,CASSEQGGNIQYF,TGTGCCAGCAGTGAACAGGGGGGGAACATTCAGTACTTC
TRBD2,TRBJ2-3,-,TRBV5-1,CASSPAPETSGPDTQYF,TGCGCCAGCAGCCCAGCCCCGGAGACTAGCGGACCAGATACGCAGTATTTT
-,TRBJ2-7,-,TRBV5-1,CASSLDSRNYEQYF,TGCGCCAGCAGCTTGGACAGCCGAAACTACGAGCAGTACTTC
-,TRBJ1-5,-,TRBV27,CASRPSPGGQPQHF,TGTGCCAGCAGACCCTCGCCCGGGGGTCAGCCCCAGCATTTT
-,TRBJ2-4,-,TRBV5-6,CASSLWTEKNIQYF,TGTGCCAGCAGCTTGTGGACAGAAAAAAACATTCAGTACTTC
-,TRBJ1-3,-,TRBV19,CASSMIASSGNTIYF,TGTGCCAGTAGTATGATCGCCAGCTCTGGAAACACCATATATTTT
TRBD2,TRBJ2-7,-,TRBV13,CASSPQGLAGYYEQYF,TGTGCCAGCAGCCCCCAAGGACTAGCCGGGTACTACGAGCAGTACTTC
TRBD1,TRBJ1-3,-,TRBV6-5,CASTKTGDSGNTIYF,TGTGCCAGCACTAAAACAGGGGACTCTGGAAACACCATATATTTT
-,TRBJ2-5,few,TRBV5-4,CASSLGGEETQYF,TGTGCCAGCAGCTTGGGGGGGGAAGAGACCCAGTACTTC
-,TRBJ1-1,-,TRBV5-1,CASSLRDGGEAFF,TGCGCCAGCAGCCTCAGGGACGGGGGTGAAGCTTTCTTT
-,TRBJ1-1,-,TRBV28,CASSLWKFRPGGTEAFF,TGTGCCAGCAGTTTATGGAAATTCAGGCCCGGGGGAACTGAAGCTTTCTTT
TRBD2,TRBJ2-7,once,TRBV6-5,CASSLTSGRIYEQYF,TGTGCCAGCAGCTTGACTAGCGGGAGAATATACGAGCAGTACTTC
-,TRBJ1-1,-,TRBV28,CASSPGGEFPEAFF,TGTGCCAGCAGCCCTGGTGGAGAGTTCCCTGAAGCTTTCTTT
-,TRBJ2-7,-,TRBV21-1,CASSSRDYEQYF,TGTGCCAGCAGCTCACGAGACTACGAGCAGTACTTC
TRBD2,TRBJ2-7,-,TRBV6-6,CASSYLGSGTTYEQYF,TGTGCCAGCAGTTACCTGGGTAGCGGGACCACCTACGAGCAGTACTTC
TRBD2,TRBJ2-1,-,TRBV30,CAWISLRAGVEFF,TGTGCCTGGATCTCCTTGAGAGCGGGAGTGGAGTTCTTC
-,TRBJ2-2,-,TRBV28,CAGQRTDTGELFF,TGTGCCGGACAGAGGACTGACACCGGGGAGCTGTTTTTT
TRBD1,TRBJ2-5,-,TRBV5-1,CASSLAPGQQETQYF,TGCGCCAGCAGCTTGGCCCCGGGACAGCAAGAGACCCAGTACTTC
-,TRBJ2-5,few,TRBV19,CASGTLGETQYF,TGTGCCAGTGGGACTTTAGGGGAGACCCAGTACTTC
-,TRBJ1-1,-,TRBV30,CAGNAGVNTEAFF,TGTGCCGGGAATGCAGGGGTGAACACTGAAGCTTTCTTT
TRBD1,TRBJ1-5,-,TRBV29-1,CSVAGGRNQPQHF,TGCAGCGTTGCAGGGGGCCGCAATCAGCCCCAGCATTTT